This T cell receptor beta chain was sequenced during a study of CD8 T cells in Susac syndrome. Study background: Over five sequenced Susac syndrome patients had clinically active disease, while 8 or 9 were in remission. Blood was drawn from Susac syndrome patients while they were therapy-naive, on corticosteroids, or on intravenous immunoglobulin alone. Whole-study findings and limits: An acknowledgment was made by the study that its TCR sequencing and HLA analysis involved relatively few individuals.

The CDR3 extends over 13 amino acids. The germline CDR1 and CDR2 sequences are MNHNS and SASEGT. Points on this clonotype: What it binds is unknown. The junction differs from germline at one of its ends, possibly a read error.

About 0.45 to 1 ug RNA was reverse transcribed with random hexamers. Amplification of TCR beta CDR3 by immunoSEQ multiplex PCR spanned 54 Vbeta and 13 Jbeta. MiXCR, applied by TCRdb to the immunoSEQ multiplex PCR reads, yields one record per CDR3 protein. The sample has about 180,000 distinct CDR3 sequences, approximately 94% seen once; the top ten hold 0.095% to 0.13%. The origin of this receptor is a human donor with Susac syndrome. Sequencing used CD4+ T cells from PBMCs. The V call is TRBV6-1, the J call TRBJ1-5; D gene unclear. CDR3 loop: CASREGSNQPQHF. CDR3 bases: TGTGCCAGCAGGGAAGGGAGCAATCAGCCCCAGCATTTT.